This TCR beta chain was identified in a study of spatial heterogeneity in lung cancer (dated by TCRdb to between 2018 and 2021). Broadly, across the study: Beta-chain transcripts were consistently detected in greater numbers than alpha-chain transcripts, which likely reflected higher beta-chain transcript abundance. In the raw uncorrected reads, each unique combination of TCR and UMI appeared more than ten times on average. In non-small cell lung cancer, the study quantitatively compared TCR alpha and beta repertoires across several tumor regions, matched nontumor lung, and blood. Nonsynonymous mutation counts, determined by whole-exome sequencing of tumor tissue, were related to features of the TCR repertoire. At surgery, some 200 tumor regions, around 67 matched nontumor lung samples and 45 to 60 PBMC samples were TCR-sequenced for both alpha and beta chains.

This clonotype was seen many times. The target of this receptor is not known. The record has no base qualities; no much larger clone is one base away. The method was 5' RACE. These reads were obtained on a NextSeq 500. The TCR library protocol attached a unique molecular identifier to each TCR cDNA molecule to allow correction of PCR and sequencing errors. In the original analysis: TCR identification, UMI-based error correction and CDR3 extraction were performed with Decombinator tools. TCRs above a frequency of 2 per 1,000, corresponding to the top 1% of the tumor frequency distribution, were defined as expanded. Renyi diversity was computed with the R vegan package after each repertoire had been subsampled 100 times to 5,000 TCRs. CDR3 similarity networks were constructed using string-kernel similarity of amino acid triplets, with links drawn between CDR3s whose pairwise similarity was above 0.82. TCRdb handled the public reads itself, with Q25 trimming in fastp and clone calling in MiXCR, and kept productive beta chains. Every CDR3 protein is listed once, alongside the most common genes and DNA of its rows. For this entry, the V and J calls and clone size follow TCRdb and not the study's own pipeline. The sample records some 38,000 distinct CDR3 sequences, roughly 8% of which are singletons. Of the sample, under 30% is held by the ten largest clones.

The CDR3 has 16 amino acids, counting the end cysteine and phenylalanine. The read is trimmed to its CDR3 DNA, 48 bases read in frame from base 1. V is pared back by 5 bases and J by 3 bases, with 17 bases lying between the germline termini. Per the germline V gene, SGHTA is the CDR1 and FQGNSA is the CDR2. Beyond this particular receptor, the publication reports: Ubiquitous expanded tumor TCRs were detected in blood more often at tumor resection than at routine follow-up. Confirming at a functional level the hypothesis that regional TCRs recognize regional mutations was considered to require additional single-cell paired TCR alpha and beta sequencing.

In the paper's terms, the time point label means: sample taken at primary tumor resection. Whole RNA extracted from tumor and nontumor lung tissue, or from cryopreserved PBMC samples, was used for TCR sequencing without cell sorting. Samples were obtained from about 75 patients with early-stage, untreated non-small cell lung cancer from the lung TRACERx cohort. Patients were selected for TCR sequencing only if sufficient RNA was available from at least two tumor regions. Material: PBMCs, obtained at surgery. Recombination linked TRBV7-2 to TRBJ2-1; the D segment could be TRBD1, given 8 matching bases. The sequence came from a male donor with early-stage non-small cell lung cancer. The CDR3 corresponds to CASSPRTGTNYNEQFF. The DNA reads TGTGCCAGCAGCCCCCGGACAGGGACTAACTACAATGAGCAGTTCTTC.